This T cell receptor (beta chain) was found in a study of OX40 agonist ivuxolimab in advanced cancers. Study information: Patients took ivuxolimab, an agonistic anti-OX40 (CD134) antibody.

Study findings and constraints: Nonresponders included some who also had low normalized T-cell clonal expansion. Near-lowest levels of clonal expansion characterized partial responders at 0.1-3.0 mg/kg.

Assay used: immunoSEQ multiplex PCR; TCRdb lists only in-frame clones, some missing. The sample has some 100,000 clones; less than 90% are singletons. Germline CDR1 is SGHRS and CDR2 is YFSETQ. There are 14 residues in the CDR3. V lost 1 base, J lost 7 bases, and 11 bases lay in between. About this clone: The antigen is not known.

The receptor comes from an adult with an advanced solid tumor such as melanoma, head and neck, liver or kidney cancer. V gene TRBV5-1 combines with J gene TRBJ2-2, with TRBD1 as a possible D gene (6 bases). Source: CD4+ or CD8+ T cells sorted from blood, taken in a trial of the OX40 agonist ivuxolimab. DNA for the CDR3: TGCGCCAGCAGCTTGAGGACAGACGGCGGGGAGCTGTTTTTT. Its protein is CASSLRTDGGELFF.